What follows are 22 T cell receptor beta chains derived from one specimen sequenced in a study of tumor-infiltrating lymphocytes in primary liver carcinoma. Unsorted bulk tissue (roughly 18-32 mg) underwent RNA and DNA co-extraction. The investigators made TCR beta cDNA from approximately 0.5 ug total RNA, using a constant-region primer. Library construction for TCR beta comprised three nested multiplex PCR rounds performed with slightly modified ARM-PCR. Each of the first two PCR rounds ran approximately 11 cycles with TRBV1-TRBV30 forward and C-beta reverse primers. Each CDR3 protein is one row after TCRdb ran MiXCR on the multiplex PCR reads. The sample consists of some 30,000 distinct CDR3 sequences, roughly two thirds of them appearing once. The sequencing input was liver tumor tissue from sampling region 3. Described subset: tumor region T3, left-lateral pole. These receptors originate from a woman in her 30s with primary liver carcinoma and hepatitis B virus infection.

On this clonotype itself: Without the conserved terminal phenylalanine or tryptophan, this CDR3 likely stems from a read error. The chain has TRBV29-1 and TRBJ2-5; D is possibly TRBD1 or TRBD2 (5 bases each). The CDR3 is 15 residues long. CDR1 SQVTM and CDR2 ANQGSEA come from the germline V gene. The CDR3 is CSVETGRGVRETQYS. The CDR3 bases are TGCAGTGTTGAAACCGGAAGGGGAGTGAGGGAGACCCAGTACTCT.

Worth noting for this clonotype: Likely a read error: the CDR3 ends without its conserved phenylalanine or tryptophan. The CDR3 spells CASSQDWDYTYNEQFS. The CDR3 nucleotides are TGCGCCAGCAGCCAAGATTGGGACTACACCTACAATGAACAGTTCTCC. The chain carries TRBV4-3 and TRBJ2-1; TRBD2 agrees at 7 bases. Germline V gene data show CDR1 as LGHNA and CDR2 as YSLEER. The CDR3 length is 16 residues.

This chain joins TRBV11-2 and TRBJ2-3, with 9 positions matching TRBD1. The germline CDR1 and CDR2 sequences are SGHAT and FQNNGV. This CDR3 has 16 amino acids. The V and J ends lost 10 bases and 2 bases, in that order; junction bases with no gene match: 13. The CDR3 protein is CANGRRTGVDTDTQYF. The CDR3 coding sequence is TGTGCCAACGGCCGGAGGACAGGGGTAGACACAGATACGCAGTATTTT.

This clonotype was detected a few times. The genes are TRBV6-5 and TRBJ1-1; D may be TRBD1 (5 bases). This CDR3 is built from 16 residues. Germline lookup yields CDR1 MNHEY and CDR2 SVGAGI. Trimming took off 2 bases at V and 5 bases at J, with 18 bases between the two ends. In nucleotides, the CDR3 is TGTGCCAGCAGTTACAGGGGCAGCGGAGGAGGAACTGAAGCTTTCTTT. Translated: CASSYRGSGGGTEAFF.

Many counts were recorded for this clonotype. This sequence joins TRBV6-5 and TRBJ1-4; D is uncertain. Germline CDR1 MNHEY, CDR2 SVGAGI. This CDR3 is 14 amino acids long. V lost 6 bases and J lost 2, with 10 bases in between. CDR3 coding DNA: TGTGCCAGCAGCCGTGGTTGGACTAATGAAAAACTGTTTTTT. This codes for CASSRGWTNEKLFF.

Note on this clonotype: The final CDR3 position lacks the conserved phenylalanine or tryptophan, pointing to a likely read error. This rearrangement joins TRBV5-1 to TRBJ2-5; TRBD1 might be the D (5 bases). Germline values: CDR1 SGHRS, CDR2 YFSETQ. Trimming took 3 bases from V and 2 from J, leaving 14 bases between them. The CDR3 totals 15 residues. This CDR3 is CASSSDRVRQETQYL. DNA of the CDR3: TGCGCCAGCAGCTCAGACAGAGTTAGACAAGAGACCCAGTACTTA.

This clonotype occurred a few times. At one end the junction does not follow the germline gene, possibly because of a read error. The chain couples TRBV28 to TRBJ1-1; possible D gene TRBD1, 5 bases. The length of the CDR3 is 15 residues. Germline CDR1 reads MDHEN; CDR2 reads SYDVKM. This CDR3 reads CASGASLGQGTETFF. CDR3 in DNA: TGTGCCAGCGGGGCGTCGCTCGGCCAGGGCACTGAAACTTTCTTT.

The table lists this clonotype with a few counts. The V gene is TRBV5-1, the J gene TRBJ1-1, with TRBD1 matching over 11 bases. The V gene's germline CDR1 is SGHRS and CDR2 YFSETQ. The CDR3 spans 16 residues. After removal of 4 bases from V and 1 base from J, the junction contained 6 bases not matched to a gene. CDR3 DNA sequence: TGCGCCAGCAGCACCGGGACAGGGGGTTGGAACACTGAAGCTTTCTTT. The encoded protein is CASSTGTGGWNTEAFF. Looking up the rest from reference TRBV5-1 and TRBJ1-1 gives the full variable domain: KAGVTQTPRYLIKTRGQQVTLSCSPISGHRSVSWYQQTPGQGLQFLFEYFSETQRNKGNFPGRFSGRQFSNSRSEMNVSTLELGDSALYLCASSTGTGGWNTEAFFGQGTRLTVV.

Remarks on this clonotype: A junction boundary mismatches the germline segment, possibly from a read error. V is TRBV5-1 and J is TRBJ1-1, with TRBD1 identical over 7 bases. Germline-derived CDR1 and CDR2 are SGHRS and YFSETQ. This CDR3 is built from 14 residues. CDR3 nucleotides: TGCGCCAACAGCTTAGGGACAGCGAACACTGAAGCTCTCTTT. Residues: CANSLGTANTEALF.

Concerning this clonotype: Relative to the germline gene, one junction end is altered; a read error may explain this. This sequence joins TRBV10-3 and TRBJ2-1; D perhaps matches TRBD2 (5 bases). Germline CDR1 is ENHRY and CDR2 is SYGVKD. This CDR3 is built from 14 residues. CDR3 loop: CAMSSTATRDEQFF. CDR3 coding DNA: TGTGCCATGAGTTCCACGGCGACCCGGGATGAACAGTTCTTC.

Concerning this clonotype: This may be a read error: a much more frequent sequence differs by one nucleotide. The rearrangement uses TRBV6-2 or TRBV6-3 and TRBJ2-7; TRBD2 matches 10 bases. This CDR3 is built from 16 residues. Per the germline V gene, CDR1 is MNHEY and CDR2 is SVGEGT. J was trimmed by 0 bases and V by 7 bases; bases with no gene match: 9. The CDR3: CASIPSSGRVSYEQYF. The CDR3 nucleotides are TGTGCCAGCATTCCATCGAGCGGGAGGGTCTCCTACGAGCAGTACTTC.

A word on this clonotype: The junction shows a germline mismatch at one end, possibly a read error. V is TRBV6-5 and J is TRBJ1-4, with D uncertain. Germline V gives CDR1 MNHEY, CDR2 SVGAGI. The CDR3 is 16 amino acids. CDR3 in DNA: TGTGGCAGCAGTTACTCACGGGGTGCAACTAATGAAATTCTGTTTTTT. Its protein is CGSSYSRGATNEILFF.

With respect to this clonotype: The junction departs from germline at one end; a sequencing error may be responsible. The V call is TRBV11-2, the J call TRBJ2-1; the match to TRBD1 covers 10 bases. The length of the CDR3 is 20 residues. The germline CDR1 and CDR2 sequences are SGHAT and FQNNGV. In DNA, the CDR3 is TGTGCCAACAGCTTCAACCAGGACAGGGGGACCCAGGTCTCCTACAATGAGCAGTTCTTC. Its translation: CANSFNQDRGTQVSYNEQFF.

The gene calls are TRBV29-1 and TRBJ1-2, with D unresolved. CDR1 and CDR2 (germline): SQVTM, ANQGSEA. Trimming left V 7 bases short and J 6 bases short, with 18 bases between. The CDR3 sequence is 13 residues long. The CDR3 spells CSGQKGDGHGYTF. The CDR3 DNA sequence: TGCAGCGGTCAGAAGGGAGATGGCCATGGCTACACCTTC.

With respect to this clonotype: The CDR3 carries no conserved terminal phenylalanine or tryptophan, so it likely arises from a read error. The chain employs TRBV11-1 and TRBJ2-7, with D perhaps TRBD2 (6 bases). Germline CDR1 reads SGHAT; CDR2 reads FQDESV (reference sequence). CDR3 length: 12 residues. CDR3 sequence: CTSSFMGYEQYI. CDR3 in DNA: TGTACTAGCAGCTTCATGGGTTACGAGCAGTACATC.

Turning to this clonotype: Given the absence of the conserved phenylalanine or tryptophan at the CDR3 end, a read error is likely. CDR3 residues: CAISERGTNEKLFI. For the CDR3, the DNA is TGTGCCATCAGTGAGCGGGGAACTAATGAAAAACTGTTTATT. This chain links TRBV10-3 with TRBJ1-4; D unresolved. V lost 2 bases, J lost 1 base, and 5 bases lay in between. This CDR3 has 14 amino acids. Looked up from germline, CDR1 is ENHRY and CDR2 is SYGVKD.

Note on this clonotype: This may arise from a read error, as a much more abundant clone is one base away. V is TRBV12-3 or TRBV12-4 and J is TRBJ1-2; tentative D call: TRBD1 (5 bases). Trimming removed 10 bases from V and 8 bases from J, with 14 bases in between. The CDR3 has 11 residues. This CDR3 is CANGHQRGYTF. The CDR3 DNA reads TGTGCCAACGGACACCAGAGAGGCTACACCTTC.

This clonotype was found once. This rearrangement joins TRBV29-1 to TRBJ1-2; the D is unclear. Deletions cut 5 bases from V and 10 bases from J, with 14 bases between. CDR3 length equals 11 residues. Germline V gene sequence: CDR1 SQVTM, CDR2 ANQGSEA. CDR3 amino acids: CSVYYNFDYTF. In nucleotides, the CDR3 is TGCAGCGTTTACTATAACTTTGACTACACCTTC.

Turning to this clonotype: The conserved closing phenylalanine or tryptophan is absent in this CDR3, likely reflecting a read error. J is TRBJ1-2 and V is TRBV29-1; 7 positions match TRBD1. This CDR3 is 12 amino acids long. With V trimmed by 2 bases and J by 4 bases, 1 base remained unmatched. Germline CDR1 and CDR2: SQVTM and ANQGSEA. The CDR3 sequence: CSVEYRGYGYTI. CDR3 in DNA: TGCAGCGTTGAATACAGGGGCTATGGCTACACCATC.

Comments on this clonotype: Its ends do not fully match the called genes, so a read error is possible. This rearrangement joins TRBV11-2 to TRBJ1-2; possibly TRBD1 for D (5 bases). The CDR3 contains 13 residues. The germline V gene has CDR1 SGHAT and CDR2 FQNNGV. CDR3: CASTHEPGGGYAF. For the CDR3, the DNA is TGTGCCAGCACCCACGAGCCGGGGGGTGGCTACGCCTTC.

This clonotype was seen more than once but under ten times. The V gene is TRBV11-2, the J gene TRBJ2-3, with TRBD2 as a possible D gene (5 bases). Trimming left V 6 bases short and J 1 base short, with 14 bases between. CDR3 length: 15 residues. Germline values: CDR1 SGHAT, CDR2 FQNNGV. In DNA, the CDR3 is TGTGCCAGCAGACTAGAGGTCGGAGGCACAGATACGCAGTATTTT. Its translation: CASRLEVGGTDTQYF.

With respect to this clonotype: A much larger clone lies a single base off, so this may be a read error. The chain couples TRBV11-2 to TRBJ2-1, with D possibly being TRBD1 or TRBD2 (5 bases each). The CDR3 consists of 13 residues. V lost 6 bases, J lost 8 bases, and 14 bases lay in between. Per germline, CDR1 SGHAT and CDR2 FQNNGV. Here the CDR3 DNA reads TGTGCCAGCAGATTGGTCAGGGACGATGAGCAGTTCTTC. This encodes CASRLVRDDEQFF.